The source of this TCR beta chain is a study of blood T cells in healthy people across ages. Findings and caveats of the study: With age, beta diversity per million T cells declined roughly linearly, significantly by approximately 40.

PCR was performed a second time for about 7 to 11 cycles using a sample-barcoded 5' primer and a J-beta primer mix. Each cDNA molecule, via a template-switch adaptor with 12 random nucleotides, was tagged. MiXCR, run by TCRdb on the 5' RACE reads, gives a single entry per CDR3 protein. The table records 1.2 million to 1.5 million distinct CDR3 sequences, roughly 45% of them present only once. This clonotype was seen a few times. As yet, its antigen is unknown. Aged roughly 6 to 90, donors were systemically healthy Caucasians from Russia. Total RNA, at least 5 micrograms per sample, was extracted from PBMCs. The TCR sequence derives from a woman younger than 35 in good health. Sequenced sample: blood.

Written as DNA, the CDR3 is TGCAGTGCTACCCGACAGGGTCTCTTGGTAGATACGCAGTATTTT. Its protein product is CSATRQGLLVDTQYF. This chain uses TRBV20-1 with TRBJ2-3; 7 nucleotides align to TRBD1. Germline CDR1 DFQATT, CDR2 SNEGSKA (reference sequence). CDR3 length: 15 amino acids. The J segment lost 5 bases and the V segment lost 4 bases, leaving 12 bases of the junction unmatched.